The 10 T cell receptor beta chains reported below all come from one sample, sequenced in a study of CD4+ T cells in melanoma. The protocol was immunoSEQ multiplex PCR, while the TCRdb copy is restricted to in-frame clones and leaves out a portion. The sample consists of more than 15,000 clones, about 84% of them appearing once. Sequenced sample: cells from a culture (not recorded whether cultured in vitro). These receptors were taken from a human donor with melanoma.

DNA for the CDR3: TGTGCCAGCAGTGCGGGGACCGCGAACTCGGAAGCTTTCTTT. Residues: CASSAGTANSEAFF. This sequence joins TRBV6-1 and TRBJ1-1; D is possibly TRBD1 (5 bases). Germline V gives CDR1 MNHNS, CDR2 SASEGT. The CDR3 totals 14 residues. V lost 4 bases and J lost 8, with 17 bases in between.

The V gene is TRBV6-5, the J gene TRBJ2-2; possibly TRBD1 for D (5 bases). Per the germline V gene, CDR1 is MNHEY and CDR2 is SVGAGI. V dropped 1 base and J dropped 1 base, with 7 bases sitting between them. This CDR3 spans 15 amino acids. Here the CDR3 reads CASSYFTGNTGELFF. The CDR3 nucleotides read TGTGCCAGCAGTTACTTTACAGGGAACACCGGGGAGCTGTTTTTT.

The chain employs TRBV19 and TRBJ2-6; 7 bases align to TRBD1. Germline trimming cut 5 bases from V and 4 bases from J; bases unmatched to any gene: 5. Germline CDR1 LNHDA, CDR2 SQIVND (reference sequence). CDR3 length equals 15 residues. CDR3 DNA: TGTGCCAGTAGTTCGACAGGGTACGGGGCCAACGTCCTGACTTTC. Translating it yields CASSSTGYGANVLTF.

This clone was recorded a few times. The V call is TRBV7-6, the J call TRBJ1-5, with unresolved D. Per the germline V gene, CDR1 is SGHVS and CDR2 is FNYEAQ. The CDR3 sequence is 13 residues long. With 4 bases removed from V and 7 bases from J, the gap between germline ends came to 11 bases. CDR3 sequence: CASSSSVGQPQHF. The CDR3 region has the DNA TGTGCCAGCAGCTCGTCCGTGGGGCAGCCCCAGCATTTT.

V gene TRBV2 combines with J gene TRBJ2-5; D is possibly TRBD2 (6 bases). V shed 3 bases and J shed 1 base, with 6 bases lying between them. This CDR3 has 13 residues. Germline loops: CDR1 SNHLY, CDR2 FYNNEI. The CDR3 loop is CASSDSGQETQYF. CDR3 in DNA: TGTGCCAGCAGTGATAGCGGCCAAGAGACCCAGTACTTC.

V and J are TRBV7-2 and TRBJ1-5; D is unresolved. CDR3 length equals 16 residues. V was pared by 2 bases and J by 0 bases, with 11 bases between. Germline V gene lookup returns CDR1 SGHTA and CDR2 FQGNSA. The CDR3 loop reads CASSLHHLYSNQPQHF. CDR3 in DNA: TGTGCCAGCAGCTTACATCATTTATATAGCAATCAGCCCCAGCATTTT.

On this clone itself: Distinct nucleotide sequences in the sample also encode this CDR3. This chain uses TRBV18 with TRBJ2-5, with 8 bases aligning to TRBD1. J gave up 4 bases and V 3 bases, and 4 bases lay outside the gene matches. This CDR3 is 14 amino acids long. Germline values: CDR1 KGHSH, CDR2 LQKENI. The CDR3 spells CASSPDRGGETQYF. In nucleotides, the CDR3 is TGTGCCAGCTCACCCGACAGGGGTGGAGAGACCCAGTACTTC. Complete variable domain (other parts from reference TRBV18 and TRBJ2-5): NAGVMQNPRHLVRRRGQEARLRCSPMKGHSHVYWYRQLPEEGLKFMVYLQKENIIDESGMPKERFSAEFPKEGPSILRIQQVVRGDSAAYFCASSPDRGGETQYFGPGTRLLVL.

The rearrangement joins TRBV9 to TRBJ1-2, with a tentative D call TRBD1 (6 bases). This CDR3 region has 13 residues. Germline V CDR1 and CDR2: SGDLS, YYNGEE. Trimming removed 3 bases from V and 8 bases from J, with 14 bases in between. CDR3 sequence: CASSGRTGLGYTF. For the CDR3, the DNA is TGTGCCAGCAGCGGCCGAACAGGGCTGGGCTACACCTTC.

The chain joins TRBV10-3 to TRBJ2-3, with D perhaps given as TRBD1 or TRBD2 (5 bases each). The CDR3 length is 13 residues. Trimming cost V 4 bases and J 1 base, with 6 bases left between them. CDR1 ENHRY and CDR2 SYGVKD come from the germline V gene. The CDR3 DNA reads TGTGCCATCAGTGGAGGGGGCACAGATACGCAGTATTTT. Translated, it gives CAISGGGTDTQYF.

J is TRBJ2-1 and V is TRBV5-1, with D maybe TRBD1 (6 bases). The CDR3 has 15 amino acids. Trimming shortened V by 4 bases and J by 2 bases, and 13 bases separated the two germline ends. Per germline, CDR1 SGHRS and CDR2 YFSETQ. The CDR3 loop is CASSLQGSTYNEQFF. The DNA of the CDR3 is TGCGCCAGCAGCCTCCAGGGGTCTACCTACAATGAGCAGTTCTTC.